Below, 12 T cell receptor beta chains from the same sample are listed, as sequenced in a study of vaccination and CD4 T cells after COVID-19. Treatment here: approximately nine-day PBMC culture with coronavirus spike peptide pools or control peptides (ViraFEST assay). Their specific antigens are unknown. Sequence data for DNA of cultured CD4+ T cells were generated by the Oncomine TCR Beta short-read assay. MiXCR, applied by TCRdb to the PCR reads, yields one record per CDR3 protein. This table holds 20,000 to 25,000 distinct CDR3 sequences, around 50% found once. What was sequenced was CD4+ T cells from blood, cultured in vitro. These receptors came from a human donor who had recovered from COVID-19.

The V and J genes are TRBV5-1 and TRBJ2-1; no firm D call. The CDR3 consists of 14 residues. Trimming shortened V by 1 base and J by 2 bases, and 7 bases separated the two germline ends. From germline, CDR1 is SGHRS and CDR2 YFSETQ. CDR3 protein: CASSLWAAYNEQFF. The CDR3 DNA reads TGCGCCAGCAGCTTGTGGGCAGCCTACAATGAGCAGTTCTTC.

A word on this clonotype: One junction end does not reproduce the germline sequence, and a read error may be involved. The chain links TRBV20-1 to TRBJ1-1, with D perhaps TRBD1 (5 bases). Germline V gene data show CDR1 as DFQATT and CDR2 as SNEGSKA (reference sequence). This CDR3 is 10 amino acids long. CDR3 DNA sequence: TGCAGTGCTCTCATCCCGGGGCGCCCCTTT. This translates into CSALIPGRPF.

This chain joins TRBV20-1 and TRBJ2-7, with D uncertain. The CDR3 runs to 14 residues. Germline-derived CDR1 and CDR2 are DFQATT and SNEGSKA (reference sequence). V lost 5 bases and J lost 3, with 17 bases in between. The CDR3 region is CSAGSGLVGYEQYF. The CDR3 DNA reads as TGCAGTGCTGGATCGGGCCTAGTTGGCTACGAGCAGTACTTC.

The chain is built from TRBV12-3 or TRBV12-4 and TRBJ1-2; possibly TRBD1 for D (6 bases). Trimming left V 7 bases short and J 2 bases short, with 11 bases between. This CDR3 comprises 13 residues. CDR3 bases: TGTGCCAGCACCCGGACAGACAACTATGGCTACACCTTC. It encodes CASTRTDNYGYTF.

The chain couples TRBV7-9 to TRBJ1-1, with 7 bases lining up with TRBD1. The CDR3 covers 16 residues. Germline V gene data show CDR1 as SEHNR and CDR2 as FQNEAQ (reference sequence). V shed 3 bases and J 5 bases; nucleotides not matched to a gene: 12. CDR3 DNA sequence: TGTGCCAGCAGCTTTAATAACAGGGGTGGTGAGACTGAAGCTTTCTTT. The encoded protein is CASSFNNRGGETEAFF.

This clonotype has only one observation. The chain has TRBV24-1 and TRBJ2-1; D remains unclear. Germline V gene sequence: CDR1 KGHDR, CDR2 SFDVKD. CDR3 length: 11 residues. V gave up 9 bases and J gave up 4 bases, with 6 bases separating them. CDR3 DNA sequence: TGTGCCACCCAAAGATACAATGAGCAGTTCTTC. Translation: CATQRYNEQFF.

A few counts support this clonotype. CDR3 nucleotide sequence: TGTGCCAGTAGGGCGGGAGGAAGAAACATTCAGTACTTC. As protein: CASRAGGRNIQYF. The J gene is TRBJ2-4, the V gene TRBV19, with 8 positions matching TRBD2. Looked up from germline, CDR1 is LNHDA and CDR2 is SQIVND (reference sequence). CDR3 size: 13 residues. Trimming cost V 6 bases and J 6 bases; bases outside gene matches: 4.

The V call is TRBV5-1, the J call TRBJ1-1; D not resolved. This CDR3 is built from 12 residues. The germline V gene encodes CDR1 SGHRS and CDR2 YFSETQ. V was pared by 0 bases and J by 8 bases, with 8 bases between. CDR3 protein: CASSLEGREAFF. The DNA of the CDR3 is TGCGCCAGCAGCTTGGAAGGTAGGGAAGCTTTCTTT.

This clonotype showed up just a few times. This chain connects TRBV7-9 to TRBJ2-2; unclear D gene. This CDR3 spans 14 amino acids. Germline loops: CDR1 SEHNR, CDR2 FQNEAQ (reference sequence). The germline V and J ends were trimmed by 5 bases and 8 bases, with 15 bases remaining between them. The CDR3 nucleotides are TGTGCCAGCAGCCCCTTAGACCTGTCAGGGGAGCTGTTTTTT. Translated, it gives CASSPLDLSGELFF. Looking up the rest from reference TRBV7-9 and TRBJ2-2 gives the full variable domain: DTGVSQNPRHKITKRGQNVTFRCDPISEHNRLYWYRQTLGQGPEFLTYFQNEAQLEKSRLLSDRFSAERPKGSFSTLEIQRTEQGDSAMYLCASSPLDLSGELFFGEGSRLTVL.

The rearrangement joins TRBV28 to TRBJ2-7, with D possibly matching TRBD2 (6 bases). CDR3 length equals 14 residues. Germline V lookup: CDR1 MDHEN, CDR2 SYDVKM. The V end lost 5 bases, the J end lost 6 bases, and 17 bases lay between the germline ends. CDR3 region: CASSPAGTLLEQYF. The CDR3 coding sequence is TGTGCCAGCAGTCCAGCCGGGACTCTGCTCGAGCAGTACTTC.

CDR3 DNA: TGTGCCATCGGAACGGGAACCAATTACGAGCAGTACTTC. The encoded protein is CAIGTGTNYEQYF. V is TRBV10-3 and J is TRBJ2-7, with D perhaps TRBD2 (5 bases). The CDR3 covers 13 residues. V shed 8 bases and J shed 4 bases, with 15 bases lying between them. CDR1 ENHRY and CDR2 SYGVKD come from the germline V gene.

As to this clonotype: The junction departs from germline at one end; a sequencing error may be responsible. CDR3 bases: TGTACCTGGAGTGTAGGCTACGCGCAGCCCCAGCATTTT. Translating it yields CTWSVGYAQPQHF. The chain recombines TRBV30 with TRBJ1-5; no reliable D call. CDR1 GTSNPN and CDR2 SVGIG come from the germline V gene (reference sequence). The CDR3 has 13 residues.